Listed below are T cell receptor beta chains from one sample, sequenced in a study of T cells after yellow fever vaccination. One entry per CDR3 protein, called by TCRdb with MiXCR from the 5' RACE reads. Of some 27,000 distinct CDR3 sequences listed, roughly 5.9% are singletons. Sequenced here: PBMCs, either bulk or a sorted T-cell subset (CD4+, CD8+, memory, or dextramer-sorted; not recorded which), sampled on the day of the yellow fever booster vaccination. These receptors came from a man under 40 who received the YFV17D yellow fever vaccine. Each CDR3 is given with its conserved first and last residue. The D gene is left open where the match is weak. Clone sizes are given selectively: once, few, many, or a class where the clone is expanded.

CDR3 protein: CASSQDRAYTEAFF
CDR3 DNA: TGCGCCAGCAGCCAAGATCGGGCCTACACTGAAGCTTTCTTT
D gene: .
V gene: TRBV4-3
clone size: many
J gene: TRBJ1-1

CDR3 protein: CSARVSGRAADTQYF
CDR3 DNA: TGCAGTGCTAGAGTTAGCGGGAGGGCCGCAGATACGCAGTATTTT
D gene: TRBD2
V gene: TRBV20-1
clone size: .
J gene: TRBJ2-3

CDR3 protein: CASSYSITLTLINGYTF
CDR3 DNA: TGTGCCAGCAGTTACTCCATCACCCTGACCCTAATTAATGGCTACACCTTC
D gene: .
V gene: TRBV6-5
clone size: .
J gene: TRBJ1-2

CDR3 protein: CASAPSLRLNTGELFF
CDR3 DNA: TGTGCCAGCGCACCGAGCTTGAGACTTAACACCGGGGAGCTGTTTTTT
D gene: .
V gene: TRBV18
clone size: few
J gene: TRBJ2-2

CDR3 protein: CASSIRTSLGANVLTF
CDR3 DNA: TGTGCCAGTAGTATAAGGACATCCCTCGGGGCCAACGTCCTGACTTTC
D gene: .
V gene: TRBV19
clone size: .
J gene: TRBJ2-6

CDR3 protein: CASSLEISYEQYF
CDR3 DNA: TGTGCCAGCAGCCTAGAAATCTCCTACGAGCAGTACTTC
D gene: .
V gene: TRBV12-3/TRBV12-4
clone size: many
J gene: TRBJ2-7

CDR3 protein: CSARVSGRGTDTQYF
CDR3 DNA: TGCAGTGCTAGGGTTAGCGGGAGGGGAACAGATACGCAGTATTTT
D gene: TRBD2
V gene: TRBV20-1
clone size: .
J gene: TRBJ2-3

CDR3 protein: CASSQDQIGGRYNEQFF
CDR3 DNA: TGCGCCAGCAGCCAAGATCAAATAGGAGGAAGATACAATGAGCAGTTCTTC
D gene: .
V gene: TRBV4-3
clone size: many
J gene: TRBJ2-1

CDR3 protein: CAGPFIGPGVGNEQFF
CDR3 DNA: TGTGCCGGCCCTTTTATAGGGCCCGGGGTCGGTAATGAGCAGTTCTTC
D gene: .
V gene: TRBV28
clone size: .
J gene: TRBJ2-1

CDR3 protein: CASSFDPGVGEAFF
CDR3 DNA: TGCGCCAGCAGCTTTGATCCAGGGGTAGGTGAAGCTTTCTTT
D gene: .
V gene: TRBV5-1
clone size: many
J gene: TRBJ1-1

CDR3 protein: CASGPPLFYNEQFF
CDR3 DNA: TGTGCCAGCGGCCCCCCCCTGTTCTACAATGAGCAGTTCTTC
D gene: .
V gene: TRBV5-5
clone size: .
J gene: TRBJ2-1

CDR3 protein: CASSMSLAVSSYNEQFF
CDR3 DNA: TGTGCCAGTAGTATGTCGTTAGCGGTTAGCTCCTACAATGAGCAGTTCTTC
D gene: .
V gene: TRBV19
clone size: few
J gene: TRBJ2-1

CDR3 protein: CSARAQGQGGNSPLHF
CDR3 DNA: TGCAGTGCTAGGGCTCAAGGACAGGGAGGCAATTCACCCCTCCACTTT
D gene: TRBD1
V gene: TRBV20-1
clone size: many
J gene: TRBJ1-6

CDR3 protein: CSARGGSGRPDTQYF
CDR3 DNA: TGCAGTGCTAGAGGGGGTAGCGGGAGACCAGATACGCAGTATTTT
D gene: TRBD2
V gene: TRBV20-1
clone size: few
J gene: TRBJ2-3

CDR3 protein: CASSFTRQQETQYF
CDR3 DNA: TGCGCCAGCAGCTTCACGCGACAGCAAGAGACCCAGTACTTC
D gene: .
V gene: TRBV5-1
clone size: many
J gene: TRBJ2-5

CDR3 protein: CSATRTYRESRETQYF
CDR3 DNA: TGCAGTGCTACCCGAACGTATAGGGAGTCAAGGGAGACCCAGTACTTC
D gene: .
V gene: TRBV20-1
clone size: many
J gene: TRBJ2-5

CDR3 protein: CASRGYGETQYF
CDR3 DNA: TGTGCCTCGCGGGGGTATGGAGAGACCCAGTACTTC
D gene: TRBD2
V gene: TRBV25-1
clone size: many
J gene: TRBJ2-5

CDR3 protein: CASCQASGRADRQFF
CDR3 DNA: TGTGCCAGCTGCCAAGCGAGCGGGAGGGCCGATAGACAGTTCTTC
D gene: TRBD2
V gene: TRBV3-1
clone size: .
J gene: TRBJ2-1

CDR3 protein: CSVPPGNTEAFF
CDR3 DNA: TGCAGCGTCCCCCCGGGGAACACTGAAGCTTTCTTT
D gene: .
V gene: TRBV29-1
clone size: many
J gene: TRBJ1-1

CDR3 protein: CSARPRTSTDTQYF
CDR3 DNA: TGCAGTGCAAGACCCCGGACTTCCACAGATACGCAGTATTTT
D gene: .
V gene: TRBV20-1
clone size: many
J gene: TRBJ2-3

CDR3 protein: CAWGRRGVMNTEAFF
CDR3 DNA: TGTGCCTGGGGGAGGCGGGGGGTCATGAACACTGAAGCTTTCTTT
D gene: .
V gene: TRBV30
clone size: few
J gene: TRBJ1-1

CDR3 protein: CASSLGRRNEQFF
CDR3 DNA: TGTGCCAGCAGCTTGGGGAGAAGGAATGAGCAGTTCTTC
D gene: .
V gene: TRBV5-6
clone size: medium-sized
J gene: TRBJ2-1

CDR3 protein: CASSIVGSGTGELFF
CDR3 DNA: TGTGCCAGTAGTATAGTTGGTAGCGGGACCGGGGAGCTGTTTTTT
D gene: TRBD2
V gene: TRBV19
clone size: .
J gene: TRBJ2-2

CDR3 protein: CASSGTGRTPEAFF
CDR3 DNA: TGTGCCAGCAGTGGAACAGGGAGAACCCCTGAAGCTTTCTTT
D gene: .
V gene: TRBV6-1
clone size: .
J gene: TRBJ1-1

CDR3 protein: CAARDGRNTIYF
CDR3 DNA: TGTGCCGCCCGGGATGGGAGAAACACCATATATTTT
D gene: .
V gene: TRBV10-3
clone size: .
J gene: TRBJ1-3

CDR3 protein: CASSPRGEKLFF
CDR3 DNA: TGTGCCAGCAGTCCCCGGGGTGAAAAACTGTTTTTT
D gene: .
V gene: TRBV25-1
clone size: many
J gene: TRBJ1-4

CDR3 protein: CSVRRATNEKLFF
CDR3 DNA: TGCAGTGTTAGAAGGGCAACTAATGAAAAACTGTTTTTT
D gene: .
V gene: TRBV20-1
clone size: few
J gene: TRBJ1-4

CDR3 protein: CASSEPGGDQETQYF
CDR3 DNA: TGTGCCAGCAGTGAGCCCGGGGGGGACCAAGAGACCCAGTACTTC
D gene: TRBD2
V gene: TRBV6-1
clone size: many
J gene: TRBJ2-5